This T cell receptor (beta chain) was observed in a study of PD-1 blockade in classical Hodgkin lymphoma. Indicated time point: cycle 4 day 1 (C4D1), after around six weeks of nivolumab. In every patient, relapse followed autologous stem cell transplantation, while exposure to brentuximab vedotin differed. The V gene's germline CDR1 is MNHNS and CDR2 SASEGT. The V end was cut by 2 bases, the J end by 4 bases, with 20 bases between. The CDR3 is made up of 18 amino acids. Sequenced by immunoSEQ multiplex PCR; TCRdb stores in-frame clones only, minus some. The table has about 96,000 clones, under 95% seen once.

This chain links TRBV6-1 with TRBJ2-2, with D maybe TRBD2 (7 bases). This receptor was identified in a human donor with classical Hodgkin lymphoma. The specimen comprised peripheral blood mononuclear cells (PBMCs), sampled before the fourth cycle of nivolumab. CDR3 nucleotide sequence: TGTGCCAGCAGTGAAAGGGGGGGGCGGGAGAGAGGCACCGGGGAGCTGTTTTTT. Its protein product is CASSERGGRERGTGELFF.